The next 7 T cell receptor beta chains were all read from a single sample in a study of a mutant IDH1 vaccine in newly diagnosed glioma. Time point in this sample: week 35, safety follow-up. The investigators gave 300 ug of mutant IDH1 20-mer peptide in each vaccine dose, together with topical imiquimod. The data were produced by immunoSEQ multiplex PCR, yet TCRdb's version contains in-frame clones alone and is incomplete. The sample yields 41,000 or so clones, roughly nine tenths seen once. Their cognate antigens are unknown. The sequenced sample was PBMCs, obtained from a glioma patient whose treatment included an IDH1 peptide vaccine. The receptors derive from a man in his forties with glioma.

The V call is TRBV11-2, the J call TRBJ2-7, with D tentatively TRBD1 (5 bases). The V gene's germline CDR1 is SGHAT and CDR2 FQNNGV. Between the trimmed V and J ends, which lost 1 base and 6 bases, there was a span of 22 bases. The CDR3 is 17 amino acids. The CDR3 sequence is CASSLGEQVNFIAEQYF. In DNA form, the CDR3 reads TGTGCCAGCAGCTTAGGAGAACAGGTCAACTTTATCGCCGAGCAGTACTTC. The entire variable domain, with the rest obtained from reference TRBV11-2 and TRBJ2-7, is as follows: EAGVAQSPRYKIIEKRQSVAFWCNPISGHATLYWYQQILGQGPKLLIQFQNNGVVDDSQLPKDRFSAERLKGVDSTLKIQPAKLEDSAVYLCASSLGEQVNFIAEQYFGPGTRLTVT.

This chain connects TRBV5-6 to TRBJ1-1; no clear D gene. CDR3 length: 15 residues. The V and J ends lost 3 bases and 0 bases respectively, with 12 bases between them. Per the germline V gene, CDR1 is SGHDT and CDR2 is YYEEEE. The CDR3 reads CASSSLDVLNTEAFF. The CDR3 DNA reads as TGTGCCAGCAGCTCCCTCGACGTTCTGAACACTGAAGCTTTCTTT. The variable domain in full, completed from reference TRBV5-6 and TRBJ1-1, reads DAGVTQSPTHLIKTRGQQVTLRCSPKSGHDTVSWYQQALGQGPQFIFQYYEEEERQRGNFPDRFSGHQFPNYSSELNVNALLLGDSALYLCASSSLDVLNTEAFFGQGTRLTVV.

The chain recombines TRBV11-2 with TRBJ2-7; a weak D match, TRBD1 (5 bases). V lost 4 bases to trimming and J lost 6 bases, with 16 bases between them. This CDR3 has 14 amino acids. Germline assignment: CDR1 SGHAT and CDR2 FQNNGV. CDR3 protein: CASSSPRRDREQYF. CDR3 in DNA: TGTGCCAGCAGCTCCCCCCGCAGGGATCGCGAGCAGTACTTC.

The genes are TRBV6-6 and TRBJ1-5; TRBD1 matches 10 bases. This CDR3 comprises 14 residues. The germline gives CDR1 MNHNY, CDR2 SVGAGI (reference sequence). V shed 9 bases, J shed 7 bases, and the junction held 9 bases outside the gene matches. CDR3 residues: CASRRQGAGQPQHF. CDR3 nucleotide sequence: TGTGCCAGTCGTAGACAGGGGGCAGGGCAGCCCCAGCATTTT.

Only one count was recorded for this clone. The rearrangement joins TRBV7-2 to TRBJ2-2; possible D gene TRBD2, 6 bases. Trimming took off 3 bases at V and 6 bases at J, with 14 bases between the two ends. Looked up from germline, CDR1 is SGHTA and CDR2 is FQGNSA. This CDR3 spans 15 amino acids. The CDR3 region is CASSLTREASGELFF. The CDR3 DNA is TGTGCCAGCAGCTTGACTAGGGAGGCGTCCGGGGAGCTGTTTTTT.

The chain employs TRBV29-1 and TRBJ2-3; D uncertain. CDR1 and CDR2 from the germline V gene are SQVTM and ANQGSEA. V lost 7 bases, J lost 1 base, and 9 bases lay in between. The CDR3 totals 12 residues. The CDR3 DNA reads TGCAGCGCCGACGCAGGCACAGATACGCAGTATTTT. Translation: CSADAGTDTQYF.

The rearrangement uses TRBV27 and TRBJ2-1; a weak D match, TRBD1 (6 bases). Germline CDR1 and CDR2: MNHEY and SMNVEV (reference sequence). Trimming shortened V by 1 base and J by 7 bases, and 11 bases separated the two germline ends. The CDR3 runs to 14 residues. The CDR3 DNA reads as TGTGCCAGCAGTTTATGGCAGGGGTTGAATGAGCAGTTCTTC. Its translation is CASSLWQGLNEQFF.